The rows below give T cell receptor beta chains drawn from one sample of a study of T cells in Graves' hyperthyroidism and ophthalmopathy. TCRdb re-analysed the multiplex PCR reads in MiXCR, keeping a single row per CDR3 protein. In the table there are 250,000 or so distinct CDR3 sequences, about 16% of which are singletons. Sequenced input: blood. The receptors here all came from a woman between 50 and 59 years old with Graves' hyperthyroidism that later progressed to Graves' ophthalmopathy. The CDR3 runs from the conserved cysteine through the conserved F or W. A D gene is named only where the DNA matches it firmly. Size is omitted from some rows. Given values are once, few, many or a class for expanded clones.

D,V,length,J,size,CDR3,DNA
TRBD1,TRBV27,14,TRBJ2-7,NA,CASSFKAGGYEQYF,TGTGCCAGCAGTTTTAAGGCAGGGGGCTACGAGCAGTACTTC
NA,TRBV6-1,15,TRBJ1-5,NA,CASSLGHHSNQPQHF,TGTGCCAGCAGCCTGGGACACCATAGCAATCAGCCCCAGCATTTT
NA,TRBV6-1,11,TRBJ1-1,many,CASKAGTEAFF,TGTGCCAGCAAGGCGGGGACTGAAGCTTTCTTT
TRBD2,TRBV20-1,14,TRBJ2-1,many,CSAAVGRLYNEQFF,TGCAGTGCAGCAGTCGGGAGGCTATACAATGAGCAGTTCTTC
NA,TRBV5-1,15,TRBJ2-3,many,CASSFAGANTDTQYF,TGCGCCAGCAGCTTTGCAGGGGCTAACACAGATACGCAGTATTTT
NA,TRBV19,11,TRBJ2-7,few,CASSRGLEQYF,TGTGCCAGTAGTAGGGGATTAGAGCAGTACTTC
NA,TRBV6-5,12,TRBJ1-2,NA,CASSYSNSGYTF,TGTGCCAGCAGTTACTCGAATAGCGGCTACACCTTC
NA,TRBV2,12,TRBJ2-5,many,CASSDTGGTQYF,TGTGCCAGCAGTGATACGGGCGGGACCCAGTACTTC
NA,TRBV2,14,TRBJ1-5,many,CASSGVGGNQPQHF,TGTGCCAGCAGTGGCGTCGGGGGCAATCAGCCCCAGCATTTT
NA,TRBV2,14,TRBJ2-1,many,CASKGGSTYNEQFF,TGTGCCAGCAAAGGGGGGAGCACCTACAATGAGCAGTTCTTC
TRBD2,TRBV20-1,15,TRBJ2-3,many,CSASPDGRGTDTQYF,TGCAGTGCTTCCCCCGACGGGAGGGGCACAGATACGCAGTATTTT
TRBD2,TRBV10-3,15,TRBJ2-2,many,CAISGTSGNTGELFF,TGTGCCATCAGTGGGACTAGCGGGAACACCGGGGAGCTGTTTTTT
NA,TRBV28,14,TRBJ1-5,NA,CASSSPEGNQPQHF,TGTGCCAGCAGTTCACCCGAGGGCAATCAGCCCCAGCATTTT
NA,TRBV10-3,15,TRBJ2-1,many,CAISEAGRSYNEQFF,TGTGCCATCAGTGAGGCGGGCCGCTCCTACAATGAGCAGTTCTTC
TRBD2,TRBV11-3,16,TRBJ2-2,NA,CASSFRAGVTYGELFF,TGTGCCAGCAGCTTCCGAGCGGGAGTGACATACGGGGAGCTGTTTTTT
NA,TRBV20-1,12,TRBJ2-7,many,CSASGGIYEQYF,TGCAGTGCTAGTGGGGGCATTTACGAGCAGTACTTC
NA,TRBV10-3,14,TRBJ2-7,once,CATTGQGGSYEQYF,TGTGCCACCACTGGACAGGGAGGGTCCTACGAGCAGTACTTC
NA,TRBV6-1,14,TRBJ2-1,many,CAAALIHSYNEQFF,TGTGCCGCAGCCCTAATCCACTCCTACAATGAGCAGTTCTTC
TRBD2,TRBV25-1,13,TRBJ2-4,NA,CASSPGGRGIQYF,TGTGCCAGCAGTCCCGGGGGGAGAGGCATTCAGTACTTC
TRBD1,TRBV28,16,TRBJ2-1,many,CASTSDGGQGYNEQFF,TGTGCCAGCACTTCTGATGGGGGACAGGGTTACAATGAGCAGTTCTTC
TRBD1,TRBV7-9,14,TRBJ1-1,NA,CASSFGQAGTEAFF,TGTGCCAGCAGCTTTGGACAGGCTGGGACTGAAGCTTTCTTT
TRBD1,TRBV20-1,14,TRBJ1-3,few,CSAAPGGSGNTMYF,TGCAGTGCTGCCCCAGGGGGCTCTGGAAACACCATGTATTTT
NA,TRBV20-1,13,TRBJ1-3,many,CSAPPPTGNTIYF,TGCAGTGCTCCGCCCCCGACAGGAAACACCATATATTTT
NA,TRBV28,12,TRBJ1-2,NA,CASKSSLYGYTF,TGTGCCAGTAAAAGCAGCCTCTATGGCTACACCTTC
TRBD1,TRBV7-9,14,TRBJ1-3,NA,CASSQGTVGNTIYF,TGTGCCAGCAGCCAGGGGACAGTTGGAAACACCATATATTTT
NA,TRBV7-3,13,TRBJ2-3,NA,CASSPGVELTQYF,TGTGCCAGCAGCCCGGGGGTCGAGCTGACGCAGTATTTT
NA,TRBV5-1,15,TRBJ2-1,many,CASRVASSSYNEQFF,TGCGCCAGCAGGGTAGCGTCGAGCTCCTACAATGAGCAGTTCTTC
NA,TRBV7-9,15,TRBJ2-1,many,CASSLGVPSYNEQFF,TGTGCCAGCAGCTTAGGGGTACCTTCCTACAATGAGCAGTTCTTC
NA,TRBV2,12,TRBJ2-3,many,CASTLSGDTQYF,TGTGCCAGCACCCTATCGGGAGATACGCAGTATTTT
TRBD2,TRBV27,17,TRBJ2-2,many,CASREAAGGSTTGELFF,TGTGCCAGCAGAGAGGCGGCGGGAGGGTCGACCACCGGGGAGCTGTTTTTT
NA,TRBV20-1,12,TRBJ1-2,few,CSALGRNGGYTF,TGCAGTGCTCTCGGACGGAATGGAGGCTACACCTTC
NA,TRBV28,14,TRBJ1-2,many,CASTTGTANYGYTF,TGTGCCAGCACCACAGGGACGGCTAACTATGGCTACACCTTC
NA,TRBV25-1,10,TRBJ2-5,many,CASLGETQYF,TGTGCCAGCCTGGGGGAGACCCAGTACTTC
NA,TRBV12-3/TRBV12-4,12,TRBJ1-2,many,CASRLGQGSYTF,TGTGCCAGCCGTCTCGGCCAGGGAAGCTACACCTTC
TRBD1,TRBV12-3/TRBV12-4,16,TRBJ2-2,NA,CASSLWGGQGAGELFF,TGTGCCAGCAGTTTATGGGGAGGACAGGGGGCCGGGGAGCTGTTTTTT
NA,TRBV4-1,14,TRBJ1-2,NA,CASSASYPRAGYTF,TGCGCCAGCAGCGCTTCGTATCCTCGAGCTGGCTACACCTTC
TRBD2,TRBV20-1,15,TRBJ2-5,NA,CSARSGGRPSGTQYF,TGCAGTGCTAGATCTGGCGGGAGGCCCTCAGGGACCCAGTACTTC
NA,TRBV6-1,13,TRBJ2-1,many,CASRTFSYNEQFF,TGTGCCAGTCGTACGTTCTCCTACAATGAGCAGTTCTTC
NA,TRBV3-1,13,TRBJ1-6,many,CASSRLGNSPLHF,TGTGCCAGCAGCCGACTAGGCAATTCACCCCTCCACTTT
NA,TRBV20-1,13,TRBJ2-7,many,CSAPGRNSYEQYF,TGCAGTGCCCCGGGACGGAACTCCTACGAGCAGTACTTC
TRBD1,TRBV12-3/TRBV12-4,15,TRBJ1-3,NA,CASRGQVLSGNTIYF,TGTGCCAGCAGAGGACAGGTTCTATCTGGAAACACCATATATTTT
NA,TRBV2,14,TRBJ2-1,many,CASSSPGNYNEQFF,TGTGCCAGCAGTTCCCCGGGTAACTACAATGAGCAGTTCTTC
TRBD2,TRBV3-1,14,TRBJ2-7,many,CASSDSGSGFEQYF,TGTGCCAGCAGCGACAGCGGGAGTGGTTTCGAGCAGTACTTC
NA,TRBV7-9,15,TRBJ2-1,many,CASSQRSGLDNEQFF,TGTGCCAGCAGCCAACGATCGGGACTCGACAATGAGCAGTTCTTC
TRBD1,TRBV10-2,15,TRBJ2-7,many,CASSGQGFEPYEQYF,TGCGCCAGCAGTGGACAGGGTTTTGAACCCTACGAGCAGTACTTC
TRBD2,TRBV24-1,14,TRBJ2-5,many,CATSDSQSGKTQYF,TGTGCCACCAGTGATTCCCAAAGCGGGAAGACCCAGTACTTC
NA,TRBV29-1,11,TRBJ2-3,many,CSVEGSDTQYF,TGCAGCGTGGAGGGTTCAGATACGCAGTATTTT
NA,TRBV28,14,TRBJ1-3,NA,CASSKGFSGNTIYF,TGTGCCAGCAGTAAAGGGTTCTCTGGAAACACCATATATTTT
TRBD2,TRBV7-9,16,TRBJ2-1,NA,CASSRGGAGTYNEQFF,TGTGCCAGCAGCCGCGGAGGAGCGGGAACCTACAATGAGCAGTTCTTC
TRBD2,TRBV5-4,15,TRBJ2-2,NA,CASSPVAGKTGELFF,TGTGCCAGCAGCCCGGTAGCGGGGAAAACCGGGGAGCTGTTTTTT
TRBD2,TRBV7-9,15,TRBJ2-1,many,CASVRGSGRINEQFF,TGTGCCAGCGTCCGCGGTAGCGGGAGGATAAATGAGCAGTTCTTC
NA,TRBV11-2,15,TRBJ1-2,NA,CASTSLKGLIGGYTF,TGTGCCAGCACCTCCCTGAAGGGGCTTATAGGTGGCTACACCTTC
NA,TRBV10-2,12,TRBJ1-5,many,CATRASNQPQHF,TGCGCCACCAGGGCAAGCAATCAGCCCCAGCATTTT
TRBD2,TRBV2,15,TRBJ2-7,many,CASPGAGGTNYEQYF,TGTGCCAGCCCCGGAGCGGGAGGAACGAACTACGAGCAGTACTTC
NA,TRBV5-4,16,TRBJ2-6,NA,CASSLGRGTGANVLTF,TGTGCCAGCAGCTTGGGCAGGGGAACCGGGGCCAACGTCCTGACTTTC
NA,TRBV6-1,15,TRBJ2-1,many,CASSSLAEGGNEQFF,TGTGCCAGCAGTTCCCTAGCGGAGGGGGGCAATGAGCAGTTCTTC
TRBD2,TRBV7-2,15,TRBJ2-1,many,CASSSTSGYYNEQFF,TGTGCCAGCAGCTCGACTAGCGGGTACTACAATGAGCAGTTCTTC
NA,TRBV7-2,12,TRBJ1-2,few,CASSQGTGGYTF,TGTGCCAGCAGCCAGGGTACCGGCGGCTACACCTTC